This TCR beta chain originates from a study of blood T cell repertoires in COVID-19. The data were produced by immunoSEQ multiplex PCR, yet TCRdb's version contains in-frame clones alone and is incomplete. The table includes some 160,000 clones, more than 75% detected once. The TCR comes from a woman older than 75 with COVID-19, enrolled during active disease. Sequenced material: peripheral blood.

CDR3 DNA sequence: TGTGCCAGCAGTTTAGATTCCCAGGGGGGAATCGCCTACGAGCAGTACTTC. Translating gives CASSLDSQGGIAYEQYF. The chain employs TRBV28 and TRBJ2-7; possibly TRBD1 for D (7 bases). Germline CDR1 is MDHEN and CDR2 is SYDVKM. Trimming took off 2 bases at V and 2 bases at J, with 19 bases between the two ends. The CDR3 loop spans 17 amino acids.